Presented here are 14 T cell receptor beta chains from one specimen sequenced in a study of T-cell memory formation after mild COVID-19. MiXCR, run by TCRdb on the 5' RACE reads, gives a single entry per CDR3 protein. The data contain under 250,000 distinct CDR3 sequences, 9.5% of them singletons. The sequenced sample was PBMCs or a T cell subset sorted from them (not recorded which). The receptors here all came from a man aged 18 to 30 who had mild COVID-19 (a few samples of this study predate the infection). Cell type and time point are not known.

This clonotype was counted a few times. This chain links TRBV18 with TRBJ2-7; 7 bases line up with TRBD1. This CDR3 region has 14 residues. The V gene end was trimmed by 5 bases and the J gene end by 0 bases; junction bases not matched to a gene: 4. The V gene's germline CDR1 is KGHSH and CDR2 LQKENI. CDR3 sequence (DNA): TGTGCCAGCTCAAGGGACAGCTACTCCTACGAGCAGTACGTC. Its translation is CASSRDSYSYEQYV.

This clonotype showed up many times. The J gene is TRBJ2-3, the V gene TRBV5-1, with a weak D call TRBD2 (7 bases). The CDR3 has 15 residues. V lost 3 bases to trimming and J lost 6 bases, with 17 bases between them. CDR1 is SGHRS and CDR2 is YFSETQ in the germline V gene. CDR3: CASSSGGYPADTQYF. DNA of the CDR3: TGCGCCAGCAGCTCGGGGGGCTACCCCGCGGATACGCAGTATTTT.

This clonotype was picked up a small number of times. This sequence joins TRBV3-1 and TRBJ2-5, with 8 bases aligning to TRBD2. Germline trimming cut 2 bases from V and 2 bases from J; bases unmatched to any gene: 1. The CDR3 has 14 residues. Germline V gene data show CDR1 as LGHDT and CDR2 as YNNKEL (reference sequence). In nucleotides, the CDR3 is TGTGCCAGCAGCCAACGGGGGGGACAAGAGACCCAGTACTTC. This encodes CASSQRGGQETQYF.

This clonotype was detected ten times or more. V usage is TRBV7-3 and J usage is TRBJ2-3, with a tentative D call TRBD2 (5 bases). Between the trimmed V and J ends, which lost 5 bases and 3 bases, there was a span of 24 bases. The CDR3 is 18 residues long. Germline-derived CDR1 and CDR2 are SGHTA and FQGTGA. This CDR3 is CASSPLPWSGGQTDTQYF. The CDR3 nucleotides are TGTGCCAGCAGCCCCCTCCCGTGGAGCGGTGGGCAGACAGATACGCAGTATTTT.

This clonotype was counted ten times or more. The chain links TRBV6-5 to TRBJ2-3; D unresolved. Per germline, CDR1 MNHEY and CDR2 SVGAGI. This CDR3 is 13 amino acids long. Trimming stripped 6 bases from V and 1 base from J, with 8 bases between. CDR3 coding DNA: TGTGCCAGCAGCCCAGTGGGCACAGATACGCAGTATTTT. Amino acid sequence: CASSPVGTDTQYF.

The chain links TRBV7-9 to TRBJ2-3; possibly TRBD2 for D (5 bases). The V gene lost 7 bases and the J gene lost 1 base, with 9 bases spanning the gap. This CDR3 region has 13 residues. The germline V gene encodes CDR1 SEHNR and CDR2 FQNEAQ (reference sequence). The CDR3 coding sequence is TGTGCCAGCACCCCGGAGGGCACAGATACGCAGTATTTT. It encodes CASTPEGTDTQYF.

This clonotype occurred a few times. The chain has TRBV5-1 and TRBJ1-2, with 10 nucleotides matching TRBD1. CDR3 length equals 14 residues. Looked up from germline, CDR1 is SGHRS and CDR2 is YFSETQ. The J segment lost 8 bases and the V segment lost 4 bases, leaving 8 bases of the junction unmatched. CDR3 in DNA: TGCGCCAGCAGCGTGGGGGGACAGGGGCAAGGCTACACCTTC. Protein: CASSVGGQGQGYTF.

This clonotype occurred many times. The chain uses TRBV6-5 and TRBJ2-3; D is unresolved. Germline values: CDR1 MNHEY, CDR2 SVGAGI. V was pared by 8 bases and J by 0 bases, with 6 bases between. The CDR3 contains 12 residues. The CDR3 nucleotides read TGTGCCAGCCGCAGGAGCACAGATACGCAGTATTTT. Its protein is CASRRSTDTQYF.

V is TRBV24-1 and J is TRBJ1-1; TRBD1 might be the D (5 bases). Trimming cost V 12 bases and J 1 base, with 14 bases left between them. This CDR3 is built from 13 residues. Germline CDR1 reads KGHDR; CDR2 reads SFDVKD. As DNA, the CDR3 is TGTGCCTCCCGGGGAGGGGAGAACACTGAAGCTTTCTTT. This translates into CASRGGENTEAFF.

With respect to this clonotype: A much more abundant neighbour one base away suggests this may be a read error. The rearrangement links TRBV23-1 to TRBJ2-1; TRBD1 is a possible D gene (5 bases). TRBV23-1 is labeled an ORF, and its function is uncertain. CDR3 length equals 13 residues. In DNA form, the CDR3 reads TGCGCCTGCAGTCAATCCCAGGGTGGTGAGCAGTTCTTC. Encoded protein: CACSQSQGGEQFF.

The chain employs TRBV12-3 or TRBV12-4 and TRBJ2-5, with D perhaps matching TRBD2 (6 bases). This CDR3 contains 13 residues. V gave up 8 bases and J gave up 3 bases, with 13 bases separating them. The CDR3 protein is CASAPGRKETQYF. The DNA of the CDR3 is TGTGCCAGCGCCCCGGGGAGGAAAGAGACCCAGTACTTC.

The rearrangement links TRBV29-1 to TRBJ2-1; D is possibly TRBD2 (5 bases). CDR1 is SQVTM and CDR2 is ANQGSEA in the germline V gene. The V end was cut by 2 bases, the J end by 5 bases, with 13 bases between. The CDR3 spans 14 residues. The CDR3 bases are TGCAGCGTTGAAAGGCTCGGGAAAAACAATGAGCAGTTCTTC. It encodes CSVERLGKNNEQFF.

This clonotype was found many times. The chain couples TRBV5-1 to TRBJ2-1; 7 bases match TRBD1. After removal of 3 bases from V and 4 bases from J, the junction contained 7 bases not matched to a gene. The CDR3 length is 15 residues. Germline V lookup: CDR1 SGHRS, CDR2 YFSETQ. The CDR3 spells CASSSTGQNYNEQFF. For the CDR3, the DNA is TGCGCCAGCAGCTCCACGGGACAGAATTACAATGAGCAGTTCTTC.

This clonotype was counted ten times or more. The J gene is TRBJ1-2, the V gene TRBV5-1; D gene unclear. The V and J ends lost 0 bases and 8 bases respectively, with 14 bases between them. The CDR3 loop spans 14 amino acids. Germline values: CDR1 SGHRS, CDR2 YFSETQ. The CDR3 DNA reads TGCGCCAGCAGCTTGGACCCTGCCGGGCTCGGCTACACCTTC. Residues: CASSLDPAGLGYTF.